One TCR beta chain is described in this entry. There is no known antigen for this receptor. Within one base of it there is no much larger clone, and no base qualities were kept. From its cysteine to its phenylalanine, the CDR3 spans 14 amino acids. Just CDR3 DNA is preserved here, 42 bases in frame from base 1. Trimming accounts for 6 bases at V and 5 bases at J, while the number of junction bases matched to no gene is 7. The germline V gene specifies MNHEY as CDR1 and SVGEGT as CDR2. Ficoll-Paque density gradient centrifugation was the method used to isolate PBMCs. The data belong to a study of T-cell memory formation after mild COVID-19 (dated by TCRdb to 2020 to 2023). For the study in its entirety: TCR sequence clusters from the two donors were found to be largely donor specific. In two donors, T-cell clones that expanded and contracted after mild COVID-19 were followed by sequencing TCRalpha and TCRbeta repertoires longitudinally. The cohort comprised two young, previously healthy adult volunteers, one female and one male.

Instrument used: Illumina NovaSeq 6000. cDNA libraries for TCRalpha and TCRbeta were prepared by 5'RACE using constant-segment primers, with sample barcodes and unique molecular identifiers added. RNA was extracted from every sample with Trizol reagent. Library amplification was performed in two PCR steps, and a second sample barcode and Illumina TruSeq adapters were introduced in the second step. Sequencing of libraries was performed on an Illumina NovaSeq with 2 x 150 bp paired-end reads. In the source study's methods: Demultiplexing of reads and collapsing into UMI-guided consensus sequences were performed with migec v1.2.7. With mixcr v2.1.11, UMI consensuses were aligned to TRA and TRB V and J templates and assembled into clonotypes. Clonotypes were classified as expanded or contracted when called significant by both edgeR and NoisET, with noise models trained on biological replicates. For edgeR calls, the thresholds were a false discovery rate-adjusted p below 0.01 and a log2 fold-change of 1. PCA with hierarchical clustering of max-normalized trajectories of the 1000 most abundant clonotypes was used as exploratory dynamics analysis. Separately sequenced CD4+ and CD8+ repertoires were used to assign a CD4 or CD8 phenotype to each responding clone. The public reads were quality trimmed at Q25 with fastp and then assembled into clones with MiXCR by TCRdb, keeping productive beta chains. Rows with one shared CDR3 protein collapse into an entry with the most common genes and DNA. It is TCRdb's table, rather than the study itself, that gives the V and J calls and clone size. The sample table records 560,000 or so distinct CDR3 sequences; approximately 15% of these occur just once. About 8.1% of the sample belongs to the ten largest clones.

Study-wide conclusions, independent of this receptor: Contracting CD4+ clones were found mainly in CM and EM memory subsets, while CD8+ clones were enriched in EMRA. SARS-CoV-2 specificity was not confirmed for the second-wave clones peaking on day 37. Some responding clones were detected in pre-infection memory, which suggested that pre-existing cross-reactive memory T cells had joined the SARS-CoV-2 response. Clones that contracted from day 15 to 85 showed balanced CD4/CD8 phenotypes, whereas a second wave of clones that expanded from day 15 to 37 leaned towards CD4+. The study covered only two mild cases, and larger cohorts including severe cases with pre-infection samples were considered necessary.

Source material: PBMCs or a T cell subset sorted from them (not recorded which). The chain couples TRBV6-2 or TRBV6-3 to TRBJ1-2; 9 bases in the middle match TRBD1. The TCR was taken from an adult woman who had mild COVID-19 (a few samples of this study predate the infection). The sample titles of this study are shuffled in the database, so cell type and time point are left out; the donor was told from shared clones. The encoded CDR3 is CASRSSGTGYGYTF. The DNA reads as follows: TGTGCCAGCAGATCCTCCGGGACAGGGTATGGCTACACCTTC.